This T cell receptor (beta chain) stems from a study of cytomegalovirus exposure and HLA in healthy donors. Whole-study findings and limits: An apparent linkage of common viral pathogens to several of the most significant clusters emerged in a later analysis.

Worth noting for this clone: The target antigen is unknown.

The PCR contained 60 Vbeta and 13 Jbeta primers. Profiled with immunoSEQ multiplex PCR; TCRdb holds only in-frame clones, not every one. Of about 110,000 clones detected, more than 65% appear once; the ten largest clones hold around 15%. V was clipped by 4 bases and J by 2 bases, with 16 bases between them. Germline assignment: CDR1 MRHNA and CDR2 SNTAGT. This CDR3 contains 16 residues. This chain connects TRBV6-4 to TRBJ2-3; a possible D gene is TRBD1 (7 bases). Input material: PBMCs. The sequence came from a man aged 25-45 years in good health and CMV-seropositive. DNA of the CDR3: TGTGCCAGCAGTGTCCAACAGGGGAGGAACACAGATACGCAGTATTTT. This codes for CASSVQQGRNTDTQYF.